Sequencing of this TCR beta chain was carried out in a study of blood T cell repertoires in COVID-19. The assay was immunoSEQ multiplex PCR, and TCRdb's table has in-frame clones only and misses some. The sample consists of under 200,000 clones, roughly 84% of them appearing once. Contact with a PCR-confirmed or clinician-diagnosed COVID-19 case occurred within 2 weeks of entry. This CDR3 has 12 amino acids. The V gene lost 6 bases and the J gene lost 3 bases, with 8 bases spanning the gap. Germline lookup yields CDR1 SNHLY and CDR2 FYNNEI. Sequenced material: PBMCs or T cells enriched from blood (not recorded which). This sequence was found in a woman younger than 45 who had been exposed to COVID-19. The chain joins TRBV2 to TRBJ1-2; D unresolved. CDR3 protein: CASRELYYGYTF. As DNA, the CDR3 is TGTGCCAGCAGGGAGTTGTACTATGGCTACACCTTC.